This T cell receptor (beta chain) was captured by sequencing in a study of radiotherapy plus CTLA-4 blockade in lung cancer. Study observations and caveats: Strongest reported response predictors: early blood clone changes and post-radiation interferon-beta.

Remarks on this clone: Its antigen remains unknown.

CDR1 and CDR2 (germline): KGHSH, LQKENI. This CDR3 contains 14 residues. Trimming took 0 bases from V and 5 from J, leaving 10 bases between them. Clones were sequenced by immunoSEQ multiplex PCR, and TCRdb holds only the in-frame ones, with some missing. The table records around 78,000 clones, around 78% of them present only once. Alongside CTLA-4 blockade with ipilimumab, patients with chemo-refractory metastatic non-small-cell lung cancer received focal radiation. This chain links TRBV18 with TRBJ2-5; D perhaps matches TRBD1 (5 bases). Material: peripheral blood, obtained from a patient treated with radiotherapy plus ipilimumab. The sequence derives from a human donor with non-small cell lung cancer who had a partial response to radiotherapy plus ipilimumab. Some clones in this sample may be carry-over from other donors' samples. The CDR3 sequence: CASSPPQGMETQYF. The CDR3 nucleotides are TGTGCCAGCTCACCACCGCAGGGCATGGAGACCCAGTACTTC.